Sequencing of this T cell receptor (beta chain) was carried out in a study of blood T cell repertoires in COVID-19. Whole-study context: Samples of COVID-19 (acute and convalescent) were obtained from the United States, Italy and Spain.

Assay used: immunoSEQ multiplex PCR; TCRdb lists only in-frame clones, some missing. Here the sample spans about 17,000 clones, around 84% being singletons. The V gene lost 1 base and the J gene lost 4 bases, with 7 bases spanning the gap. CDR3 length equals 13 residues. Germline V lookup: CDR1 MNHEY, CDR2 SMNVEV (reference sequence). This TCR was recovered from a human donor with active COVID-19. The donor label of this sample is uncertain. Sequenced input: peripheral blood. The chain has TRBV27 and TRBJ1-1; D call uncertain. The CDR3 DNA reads TGTGCCAGCAGTTTATACGGTTTCACTGAAGCTTTCTTT. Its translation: CASSLYGFTEAFF.